This T cell receptor beta chain appears in the sequencing data of a study of T cell clones after liver transplantation. About the study: Standard immunosuppression, with no induction, continued until 12-24 months after transplant.

Thawed unstimulated PBMCs were FACS-sorted by CD3, CD4 and CD8 into two populations. Concerning this clone itself: Its antigen is as yet unknown.

Clones were read by immunoSEQ multiplex PCR, and TCRdb kept only the in-frame ones, dropping some. This table has tens of thousands of clones, nearly 95% appearing once. Overall study results and limits: Compared with third party-reactive sequences, donor-reactive ones declined more, independent of withdrawal success.

The CDR3 is 16 amino acids. From germline, CDR1 is SGHRS and CDR2 YFSETQ. The V and J ends lost 2 bases and 5 bases, in that order; junction bases with no gene match: 4. The source was CD4+ T cells from blood, collected nearly 26 months after liver transplant. The TCR comes from a human patient who received a liver transplant. Some T cells may be graft donor cells. J is TRBJ2-2 and V is TRBV5-1, with 12 bases fitting TRBD2. The CDR3 sequence is CASSLHGLAGTGELFF. The CDR3 nucleotides are TGCGCCAGCAGCTTACACGGACTAGCGGGAACCGGGGAGCTGTTTTTT. Complete variable domain (other parts from reference TRBV5-1 and TRBJ2-2): KAGVTQTPRYLIKTRGQQVTLSCSPISGHRSVSWYQQTPGQGLQFLFEYFSETQRNKGNFPGRFSGRQFSNSRSEMNVSTLELGDSALYLCASSLHGLAGTGELFFGEGSRLTVL.